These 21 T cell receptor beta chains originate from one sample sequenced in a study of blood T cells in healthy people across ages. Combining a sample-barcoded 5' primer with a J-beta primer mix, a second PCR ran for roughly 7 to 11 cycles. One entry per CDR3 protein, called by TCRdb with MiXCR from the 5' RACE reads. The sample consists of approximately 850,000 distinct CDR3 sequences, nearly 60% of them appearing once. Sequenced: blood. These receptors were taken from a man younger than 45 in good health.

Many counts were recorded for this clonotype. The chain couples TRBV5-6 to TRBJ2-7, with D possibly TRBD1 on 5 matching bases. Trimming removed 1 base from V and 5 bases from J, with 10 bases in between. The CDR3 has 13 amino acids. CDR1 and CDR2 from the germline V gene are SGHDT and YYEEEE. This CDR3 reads CASSLNWGHEQYF. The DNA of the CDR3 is TGTGCCAGCAGCTTGAATTGGGGCCACGAGCAGTACTTC.

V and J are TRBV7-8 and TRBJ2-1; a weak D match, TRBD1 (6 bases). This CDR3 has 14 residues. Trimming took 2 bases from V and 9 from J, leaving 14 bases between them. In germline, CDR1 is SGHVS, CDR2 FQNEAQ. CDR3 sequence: CASSLNRVRGEQFF. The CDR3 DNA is TGTGCCAGCAGCTTAAACAGGGTTAGGGGTGAGCAGTTCTTC.

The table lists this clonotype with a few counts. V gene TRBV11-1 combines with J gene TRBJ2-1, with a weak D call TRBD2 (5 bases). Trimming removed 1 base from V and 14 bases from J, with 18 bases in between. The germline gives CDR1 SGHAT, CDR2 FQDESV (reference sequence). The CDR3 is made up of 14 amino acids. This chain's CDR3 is CASSLDGVRYPEFF. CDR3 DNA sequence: TGTGCCAGCAGCTTAGACGGGGTTAGGTACCCTGAGTTCTTC.

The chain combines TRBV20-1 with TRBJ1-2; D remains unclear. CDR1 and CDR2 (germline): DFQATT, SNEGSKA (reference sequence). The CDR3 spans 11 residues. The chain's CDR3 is CSEFSNYGYTF. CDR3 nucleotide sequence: TGCAGCGAGTTTTCTAACTATGGCTACACCTTC.

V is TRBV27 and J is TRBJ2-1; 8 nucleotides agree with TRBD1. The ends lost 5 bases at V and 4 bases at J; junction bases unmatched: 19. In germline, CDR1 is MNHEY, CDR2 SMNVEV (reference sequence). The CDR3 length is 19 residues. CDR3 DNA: TGTGCCAGCAGTGCCGTCTGGACAGGGTTGGAACCTCAATACAATGAGCAGTTCTTC. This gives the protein CASSAVWTGLEPQYNEQFF.

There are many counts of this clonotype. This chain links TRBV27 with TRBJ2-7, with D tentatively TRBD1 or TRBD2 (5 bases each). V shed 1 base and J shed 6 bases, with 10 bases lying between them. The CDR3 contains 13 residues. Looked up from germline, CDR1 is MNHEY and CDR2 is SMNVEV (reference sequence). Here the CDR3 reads CASSLFGTSEQYF. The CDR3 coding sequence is TGTGCCAGCAGTTTATTCGGGACGAGCGAGCAGTACTTC.

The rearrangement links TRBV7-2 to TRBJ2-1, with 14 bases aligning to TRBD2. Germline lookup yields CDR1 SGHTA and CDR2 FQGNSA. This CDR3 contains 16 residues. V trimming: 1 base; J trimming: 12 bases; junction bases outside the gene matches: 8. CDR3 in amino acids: CASSLGRGTSGRRQFF. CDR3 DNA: TGTGCCAGCAGCTTAGGACGGGGGACTAGCGGGAGACGGCAGTTCTTC.

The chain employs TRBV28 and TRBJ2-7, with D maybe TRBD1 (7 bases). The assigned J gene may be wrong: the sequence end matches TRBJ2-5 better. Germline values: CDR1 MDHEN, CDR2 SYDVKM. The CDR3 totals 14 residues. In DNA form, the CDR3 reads TGTGCCAGCAGTTTCCCAGGGGGGCTGAGGACCCAGTACTTC. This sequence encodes CASSFPGGLRTQYF.

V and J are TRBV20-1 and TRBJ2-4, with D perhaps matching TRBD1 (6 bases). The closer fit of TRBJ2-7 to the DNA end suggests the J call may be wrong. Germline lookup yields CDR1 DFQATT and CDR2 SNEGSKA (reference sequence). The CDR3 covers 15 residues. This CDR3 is CSARDRTVATYEQYF. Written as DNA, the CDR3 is TGCAGTGCTAGAGACCGGACAGTGGCGACCTACGAGCAGTACTTC.

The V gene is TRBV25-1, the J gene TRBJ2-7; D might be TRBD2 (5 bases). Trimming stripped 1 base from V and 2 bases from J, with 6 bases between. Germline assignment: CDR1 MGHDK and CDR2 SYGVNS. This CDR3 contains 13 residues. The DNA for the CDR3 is TGTGCCAGCAGTGAATTCGGGACCTACGAGCAGTACTTC. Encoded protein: CASSEFGTYEQYF.

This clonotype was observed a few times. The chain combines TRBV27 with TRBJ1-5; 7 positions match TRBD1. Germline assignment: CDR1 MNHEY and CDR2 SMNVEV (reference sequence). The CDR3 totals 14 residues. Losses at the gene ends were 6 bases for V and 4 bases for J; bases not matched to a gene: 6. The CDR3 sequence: CASRRGQGNQPQHF. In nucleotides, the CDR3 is TGTGCCAGCAGAAGGGGGCAGGGAAATCAGCCCCAGCATTTT.

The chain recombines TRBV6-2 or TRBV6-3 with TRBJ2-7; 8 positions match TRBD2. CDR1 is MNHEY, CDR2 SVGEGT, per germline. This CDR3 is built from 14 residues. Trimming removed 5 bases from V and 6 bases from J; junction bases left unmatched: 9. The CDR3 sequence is CASSDGLATGEQYF. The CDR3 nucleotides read TGTGCCAGCAGTGACGGACTAGCAACCGGCGAGCAGTACTTC.

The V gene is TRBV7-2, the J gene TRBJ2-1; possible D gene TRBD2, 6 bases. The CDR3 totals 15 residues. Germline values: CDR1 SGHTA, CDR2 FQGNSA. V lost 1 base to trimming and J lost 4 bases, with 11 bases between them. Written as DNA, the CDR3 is TGTGCCAGCAGCTTAGATTGGCGGGAATACAATGAGCAGTTCTTC. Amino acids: CASSLDWREYNEQFF.

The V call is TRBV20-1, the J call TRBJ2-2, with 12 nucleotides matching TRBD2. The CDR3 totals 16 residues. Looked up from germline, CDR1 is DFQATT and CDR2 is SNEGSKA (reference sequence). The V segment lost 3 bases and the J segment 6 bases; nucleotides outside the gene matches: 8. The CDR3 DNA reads TGCAGTGCTAGTTTACTAGCGGGAGGTTTCGCCGGGGAGCTGTTTTTT. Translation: CSASLLAGGFAGELFF.

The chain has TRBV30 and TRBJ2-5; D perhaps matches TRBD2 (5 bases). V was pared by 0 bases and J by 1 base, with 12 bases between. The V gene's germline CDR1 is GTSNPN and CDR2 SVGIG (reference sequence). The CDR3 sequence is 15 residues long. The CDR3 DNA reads TGTGCCTGGAGTGTACTCCGAGGGATCCAAGAGACCCAGTACTTC. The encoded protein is CAWSVLRGIQETQYF.

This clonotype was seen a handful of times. DNA of the CDR3: TGTGCCAGCAGCTTACCACTGGGGGGGGCCTCCTACAATGAGCAGTACTTC. Amino acids: CASSLPLGGASYNEQYF. The chain combines TRBV7-2 with TRBJ2-1, with D possibly being TRBD2 (7 bases). The last part of the DNA fits TRBJ2-7 better; the J call may be wrong. The CDR3 extends over 17 amino acids. The germline gives CDR1 SGHTA, CDR2 FQGNSA.

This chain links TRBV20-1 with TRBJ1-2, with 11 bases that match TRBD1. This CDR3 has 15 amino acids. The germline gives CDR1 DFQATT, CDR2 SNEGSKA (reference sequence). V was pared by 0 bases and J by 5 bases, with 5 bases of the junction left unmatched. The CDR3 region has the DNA TGCAGTGCTAGAGACGGACAGGGGGCGAAGTATGGCTACACCTTC. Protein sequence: CSARDGQGAKYGYTF.

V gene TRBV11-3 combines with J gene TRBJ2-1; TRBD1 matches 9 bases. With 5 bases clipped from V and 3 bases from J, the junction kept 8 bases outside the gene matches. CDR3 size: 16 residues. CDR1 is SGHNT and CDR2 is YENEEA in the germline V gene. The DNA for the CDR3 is TGTGCCAGCAGCCGAGCCGGGACAGGGTACTACAATGAGCAGTTCTTC. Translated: CASSRAGTGYYNEQFF. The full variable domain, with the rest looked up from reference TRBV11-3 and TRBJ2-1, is EAGVVQSPRYKIIEKKQPVAFWCNPISGHNTLYWYLQNLGQGPELLIRYENEEAVDDSQLPKDRFSAERLKGVDSTLKIQPAELGDSAVYLCASSRAGTGYYNEQFFGPGTRLTVL.

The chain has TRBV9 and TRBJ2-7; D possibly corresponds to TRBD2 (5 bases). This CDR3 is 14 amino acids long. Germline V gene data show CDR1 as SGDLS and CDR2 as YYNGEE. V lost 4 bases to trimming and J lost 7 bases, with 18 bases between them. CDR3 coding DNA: TGTGCCAGCAGCCCGAGGACGGCGTCGGGGGAGCAGTACTTC. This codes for CASSPRTASGEQYF.

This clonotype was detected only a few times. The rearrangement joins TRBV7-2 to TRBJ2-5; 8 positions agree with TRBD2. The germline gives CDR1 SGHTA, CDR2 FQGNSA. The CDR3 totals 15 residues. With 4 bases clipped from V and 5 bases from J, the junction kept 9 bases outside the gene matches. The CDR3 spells CASSSRAGAEETQYF. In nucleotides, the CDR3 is TGTGCCAGCAGCTCGCGAGCGGGAGCTGAGGAGACCCAGTACTTC.

The CDR3 spells CASSLGLADLNEQFF. DNA for the CDR3: TGCGCCAGCAGCTTGGGGCTAGCGGATCTCAATGAGCAGTTCTTC. The chain links TRBV5-1 to TRBJ2-1; 7 nucleotides line up with TRBD2. With V trimmed by 0 bases and J by 6 bases, 6 bases remained unmatched. The CDR3 has 15 residues. CDR1 SGHRS and CDR2 YFSETQ come from the germline V gene.